This T cell receptor (beta chain) appears in the sequencing data of a study of T cells in Graves' hyperthyroidism and ophthalmopathy. Study as a whole: The initial diagnosis was the point when peripheral blood was collected, ahead of any treatment. General study results and limits: Clonotypes that were expanded in thyroid above 0.001 mostly appeared in blood too.

Researchers amplified the TCR beta CDR3 regions from RNA transcripts. Using the HTBI primer set, a first-round RT-PCR was run on the TCR CDR3. TCRdb recomputed calls from the multiplex PCR reads with MiXCR, one row per CDR3 protein. The sample consists of around 600,000 distinct CDR3 sequences, about 14% of them appearing once. J was trimmed by 4 bases and V by 6 bases; bases with no gene match: 3. The CDR3 covers 14 residues. Germline V gives CDR1 WSHSY, CDR2 SAAADI. Orbital computed tomography and thyroid ultrasound, together with serum TRAb and thyroxine and clinical symptoms, were used for diagnoses. The PBMCs studied were ones that came from roughly 9.1 ml fresh peripheral blood. This clonotype came up a few times. The target antigen is unknown.

Sequenced input: blood. This chain connects TRBV10-2 to TRBJ2-1, with TRBD1 matching 10 bases. The sequence was collected from a woman aged 50 to 60 with Graves' ophthalmopathy. The CDR3 protein is CASRGQGFYNEQFF. CDR3 in DNA: TGCGCCAGCAGGGGACAGGGGTTTTACAATGAGCAGTTCTTC.